This section outlines one T cell receptor (beta chain) sequence together with its context. Its antigen is not identified. Sequenced by immunoSEQ multiplex PCR; TCRdb stores in-frame clones only, minus some. The data hold nearly 45,000 clones, with roughly two thirds observed a single time. This sample was taken from a study of vaccination effects on CD4 cells after COVID-19. The V gene's germline CDR1 is MNHEY and CDR2 SMNVEV (reference sequence). The CDR3 is made up of 16 amino acids. Trimming left V 3 bases short and J 2 bases short, with 11 bases between. Before any sequencing was done, the ViraFEST assay used viral peptide pools to expand antigen-specific CD4+ T cells. CD4+ T cells were isolated after less than 12 days of culture. Between March and December 2020, the person had a SARS-CoV-2 infection that PCR confirmed.

The sample was CD4+ T cells from PBMCs cultured with a peptide pool, taken before COVID-19 vaccination. The clonotype was recovered from a human donor who had a prior SARS-CoV-2 infection. This chain uses TRBV27 with TRBJ2-6; maybe TRBD1 (6 bases). The CDR3 DNA is TGTGCCAGCAGTTTTTACAGGGATGCTGGGGCCAACGTCCTGACTTTC. Translation: CASSFYRDAGANVLTF. The full variable domain, in which reference TRBV27 and TRBJ2-6 provide the parts outside the CDR3, is EAQVTQNPRYLITVTGKKLTVTCSQNMNHEYMSWYRQDPGLGLRQIYYSMNVEVTDKGDVPEGYKVSRKEKRNFPLILESPSPNQTSLYFCASSFYRDAGANVLTFGAGSRLTVL.